These 11 T cell receptor beta chains share one sample of origin, sequenced in a study of CD8+ T cells in alopecia areata. RNA extraction and reverse transcription yielded cDNA as sequencing template. Measured with immunoSEQ multiplex PCR; TCRdb has only the in-frame clones, and not every one. This sample has more than 250,000 clones, each found more than once. Markers used for sorting pooled cutaneous lymph node cells were CD4, CD8alpha, NKG2D, NKG2ACE and others. The sequencing input was CD4+ T cells sorted from a lymph node. These receptor sequences come from a C3H/HeJ mouse with alopecia areata. The strain's MHC: H2-k.

In its sample, this clone was seen a few times. Genes and germline come from the mouse. The read halts 3 residues ahead of the CDR3 end, with the missing end drawn from the germline J gene. This sequence joins TRBV19 and TRBJ1-6, with D perhaps matching TRBD1 (5 bases). TRBJ1-6 belongs to the ORF category, with a function that is uncertain. The CDR3 sequence is 15 residues long. CDR1 is FNHDT and CDR2 is SITEND in the germline V gene (reference sequence). Between the trimmed V and J ends, which lost 1 base and 3 bases, there was a span of 8 bases. The CDR3 here is CASSISGLYNSPLYF. The CDR3 DNA, read in part, is TGTGCCAGCAGTATATCAGGGCTCTATAATTCGCCC.

About this clone itself: The genes and germline here are from mouse. The read falls 4 residues short of the CDR3 end, and the missing part is taken from the germline J gene. This sequence joins TRBV13-3 and TRBJ1-2, with 8 bases lining up with TRBD1. This CDR3 region has 16 residues. From germline, CDR1 is NNHDY and CDR2 SYVADS. V lost 0 bases and J lost 2; bases outside the gene matches: 6. CDR3 protein: CASSDAAGGANSDYTF. The sequenced CDR3 bases are TGTGCCAGCAGTGATGCGGCAGGGGGCGCGAACTCC.

This clone was counted between two and nine times. Gene and germline names: mouse. The read stops 4 residues short of the end of the CDR3; the missing end is completed from the germline J gene. The genes are TRBV19 and TRBJ1-1; 8 bases match TRBD1. V lost 5 bases to trimming and J lost 3 bases; unmatched junction nucleotides: 6. This CDR3 region has 14 residues. Germline loops: CDR1 FNHDT, CDR2 SITEND (reference sequence). The CDR3 loop reads CASSLRGRDTEVFF. The sequenced CDR3 bases are TGTGCCAGCAGCCTCAGGGGGCGGGACACA.

With regard to this clone: A much larger clone differs from this one at a single base, so this may be a read error. Mouse names are used for the genes. The read is 4 residues too short to cover the CDR3 end, so that end is filled in from the germline J gene. This chain joins TRBV5 and TRBJ2-1, with a possible D match to TRBD1 (6 bases). The CDR3 runs 13 residues. V lost 4 bases, J lost 3 bases, and 7 bases lay in between. Looked up from germline, CDR1 is LGHNA and CDR2 is YNLKQL (reference sequence). CDR3 bases read: TGTGCCAGCAGCCGGGACATCTATGCT. This codes for CASSRDIYA. The whole CDR3 region reads CASSRDIYAEQFF.

On this clone: Gene names and germline refer to mouse. Read data end 4 residues before the CDR3 end; the end is taken from the germline J gene. The gene calls are TRBV13-3 and TRBJ1-1, with 8 bases matching TRBD1. The CDR3 spans 12 residues. Germline CDR1 is NNHDY and CDR2 is SYVADS. The DNA read from the CDR3 is TGTGCCAGCAGTCTCGACAGGGGA. Translation gives CASSLDRG. The whole CDR3 sequence reads CASSLDRGEVFF.

This clone was recorded a few times. These gene names are mouse names. The read terminates 4 residues ahead of where the CDR3 ends, so the germline J gene completes it. The chain joins TRBV13-2 to TRBJ2-7; tentative D call: TRBD2 (5 bases). Germline lookup yields CDR1 NNHNN and CDR2 SYGAGS (reference sequence). Trimming took 1 base from V and 0 from J, leaving 8 bases between them. This CDR3 has 14 amino acids. Incomplete CDR3 DNA: TGTGCCAGCGGTGATCCCTGGGTCTCCTAT. It specifies CASGDPWVSY. The CDR3 in full is CASGDPWVSYEQYF.

The table lists this clone with a few counts. Gene and germline names: mouse. The read finishes 4 residues shy of the CDR3 end, and the germline J gene is used to complete it. Other DNA sequences of this sample code for an identical CDR3. This sequence joins TRBV19 and TRBJ2-1; D is uncertain. The V end lost 3 bases, the J end lost 1 base, and 5 bases lay between the germline ends. Germline V CDR1 and CDR2: FNHDT, SITEND (reference sequence). This CDR3 has 13 residues. The CDR3 sequence is CASSTQNYAEQFF. The covered CDR3 bases are TGTGCCAGCAGTACCCAGAACTATGCT.

Concerning this clone: Genes here carry mouse names. The missing CDR3 end, 4 residues past where the read stops, is filled in from the germline J gene. The chain joins TRBV31 to TRBJ1-2, with a weak D call TRBD1 (6 bases). This CDR3 is 14 amino acids long. The germline V gene encodes CDR1 GKSSPN and CDR2 SITVG. The V gene lost 3 bases and the J gene lost 4 bases, with 15 bases spanning the gap. The CDR3 protein is CAWSARGAVSDYTF. CDR3 bases read: TGTGCCTGGAGCGCTCGGGGGGCGGTCTCC. The entire variable domain, with the rest obtained from reference TRBV31 and TRBJ1-2, is as follows: AQTIHQWPVAEIKAVGSPLSLGCTIKGKSSPNLYWYWQATGGTLQQLFYSITVGQVESVVQLNLSASRPKDDQFILSTEKLLLSHSGFYLCAWSARGAVSDYTFGSGTRLLVI.

There are a few counts of this clone. Mouse gene names apply. With the read ending 3 residues before the CDR3 end, the germline J gene is used to fill in that end. The chain is built from TRBV4 and TRBJ1-6; 10 bases fit TRBD1. TRBJ1-6 belongs to the ORF category, with a function that is uncertain. Germline-derived CDR1 and CDR2 are LGHDT and YNNKQL (reference sequence). This CDR3 is 14 amino acids long. Losses at the gene ends were 5 bases for V and 7 bases for J; bases not matched to a gene: 2. CDR3 DNA, as far as it was read: TGTGCCAGCAGCGACAGGGGGCGAAATTCGCCC. Its protein is CASSDRGRNSP. The full CDR3 reads CASSDRGRNSPLYF.

This clone has only a few counts. Mouse names are used for the genes. The read halts 4 residues ahead of the CDR3 end, with the missing end drawn from the germline J gene. The same CDR3 can be traced to other DNA sequences in this sample. The chain links TRBV19 to TRBJ2-5; TRBD1 matches at 10 bases. Trimming at V came to 4 bases and at J to 0 bases, leaving 2 bases not matched to a gene. Germline V CDR1 and CDR2: FNHDT, SITEND (reference sequence). The CDR3 totals 15 residues. CDR3 DNA (partial): TGTGCCAGCAGTCGGGACAGGGGTAACCAAGAC. Translation: CASSRDRGNQD. The CDR3 in its entirety is CASSRDRGNQDTQYF. The full variable domain, rest sourced from reference TRBV19 and TRBJ2-5, is GGIITQTPKFLIGQEGQKLTLKCQQNFNHDTMYWYRQDSGKGLRLIYYSITENDLQKGDLSEGYDASREKKSSFSLTVTSAQKNEMAVFLCASSRDRGNQDTQYFGPGTRLLVL.

In regard to this clone: Gene names denote mouse genes. The sequenced fragment ends 4 residues before the CDR3 boundary, so the rest is inferred from the germline J gene. V usage is TRBV1 and J usage is TRBJ2-5; TRBD2 matches at 10 bases. The germline gives CDR1 NSQYPW, CDR2 LRSPGD (reference sequence). The CDR3 is 16 residues long. CDR3 amino acids: CTCSADLGGREDTQYF. The CDR3 bases that were read are TGCACCTGCAGTGCAGACCTGGGGGGGCGAGAAGAC.